The next 8 T cell receptor beta chains were all read from a single sample in a study of blood T cell repertoires in COVID-19 (TCRdb year 2020). Library preparation used the immunoSEQ multiplex PCR assay. TCRdb took this table from immuneACCESS and kept in-frame rearrangements with V and J called. Such tables lack part of the clones; where checked against another copy, unresolved V genes explain under half of the gap, and the rest is unexplained. The sample table contains about 280,000 clones; only one count was recorded for about 90% of them. The ten largest clones represent over 4% of the sample. Sequenced: PBMCs or T cells enriched from blood (not recorded which). The receptors originated from a woman aged 25 to 45 with acute COVID-19.

The rearrangement uses TRBV7-8 and TRBJ2-2; 8 bases agree with TRBD2. The length of the CDR3 is 14 residues. Germline lookup yields CDR1 SGHVS and CDR2 FQNEAQ. The CDR3 bases are TGTGCGACCGGGGGGGGGCGCATCACCGGGGAGCTGTTTTTT. Protein: CATGGGRITGELFF. Combining the CDR3 with reference TRBV7-8 and TRBJ2-2 gives the whole variable domain GAGVSQSPRYKVAKRGQDVALRCDPISGHVSLFWYQQALGQGPEFLTYFQNEAQLDKSGLPSDRFFAERPEGSVSTLKIQRTQQEDSAVYLCATGGGRITGELFFGEGSRLTVL.

On this clone: Other DNA sequences in the same sample also yield this CDR3. The rearrangement links TRBV18 to TRBJ1-1; D is perhaps TRBD1 (5 bases). The CDR3 covers 13 residues. Germline CDR1 reads KGHSH; CDR2 reads LQKENI. Deletions cut 3 bases from V and 1 base from J, with 6 bases between. The CDR3 coding sequence is TGTGCCAGCTCACCCGGACAGAACACTGAAGCTTTCTTT. Encoded protein: CASSPGQNTEAFF.

V usage is TRBV27 and J usage is TRBJ2-7, with 8 bases matching TRBD2. The CDR3 consists of 13 residues. The germline V gene has CDR1 MNHEY and CDR2 SMNVEV (reference sequence). The V segment lost 7 bases and the J segment 4 bases; nucleotides outside the gene matches: 6. For the CDR3, the DNA is TGTGCCAGCACACCCGGGGGGGATTACGAGCAGTACTTC. Translation gives CASTPGGDYEQYF.

The J gene is TRBJ1-5, the V gene TRBV19; D might be TRBD1 (5 bases). The CDR3 sequence is 13 residues long. Trimming cost V 10 bases and J 7 bases, with 17 bases left between them. In germline, CDR1 is LNHDA, CDR2 SQIVND (reference sequence). For the CDR3, the DNA is TGTGCCACCCTCCGGGGGTACGGGCAGCCCCAGCATTTT. Translated, it gives CATLRGYGQPQHF.

This clone appeared once. The chain links TRBV24-1 to TRBJ2-7, with TRBD1 matching over 7 bases. Germline V lookup: CDR1 KGHDR, CDR2 SFDVKD. There are 16 residues in the CDR3. Trimming took 4 bases from V and 2 from J; bases not matched to a gene: 10. The CDR3 loop is CATSENDRDGAYEQYF. CDR3 nucleotide sequence: TGTGCCACCAGTGAGAACGACAGGGACGGCGCCTACGAGCAGTACTTC.

The chain recombines TRBV6-5 with TRBJ1-1; D is uncertain. V was trimmed by 7 bases and J by 11 bases, leaving 14 bases between them. Germline V gives CDR1 MNHEY, CDR2 SVGAGI. This CDR3 comprises 11 residues. The CDR3 nucleotides are TGTGCCAGCATTAACTCCCGCGGTGCTTTCTTT. It encodes CASINSRGAFF.

V usage is TRBV19 and J usage is TRBJ2-7; tentatively, D is TRBD1 (6 bases). From germline, CDR1 is LNHDA and CDR2 SQIVND (reference sequence). CDR3 length: 11 amino acids. V was shortened by 4 bases and J by 7 bases, with 8 bases between the two germline ends. The chain's CDR3 is CASSTGQEQYF. As DNA, the CDR3 is TGTGCCAGTAGTACGGGACAAGAGCAGTACTTC.

The genes are TRBV6-5 and TRBJ1-2; 8 bases line up with TRBD1. Germline CDR1 is MNHEY and CDR2 is SVGAGI. The J segment lost 4 bases and the V segment lost 8 bases, leaving 9 bases of the junction unmatched. The CDR3 has 14 residues. The CDR3 DNA sequence: TGTGCCAGCCATACAGGGGGGGCTGGCTATGGCTACACCTTC. Protein product: CASHTGGAGYGYTF.